A single sample gave rise to the 27 T cell receptor beta chains below, sequenced in a study of neurological immune-mediated disorders. Time point described: longitudinal time-point 2. TCRdb recomputed calls from the 5' RACE reads with MiXCR, one row per CDR3 protein. The sample consists of 40,000 to 60,000 distinct CDR3 sequences, under 15% of them appearing once. The sample was PBMCs. The receptors were sampled from a male donor with HTLV-1-associated myelopathy (HAM/TSP).

This clonotype was picked up many times. V gene TRBV7-9 combines with J gene TRBJ2-5; D unclear. The germline V gene has CDR1 SEHNR and CDR2 FQNEAQ (reference sequence). CDR3 length: 13 amino acids. Trimming took off 5 bases at V and 5 bases at J, with 12 bases between the two ends. The CDR3 is CASSLSSGETQYF. CDR3 nucleotide sequence: TGTGCCAGCAGCCTAAGCAGTGGGGAGACCCAGTACTTC.

This clonotype has more than one count but fewer than ten. A much larger clone lies one base from this, so it may be a read error. The chain uses TRBV6-5 and TRBJ1-1, with D possibly matching TRBD1 (6 bases). CDR1 and CDR2 from the germline V gene are MNHEY and SVGAGI. Trimming took off 0 bases at V and 5 bases at J, with 10 bases between the two ends. CDR3 length equals 14 residues. The CDR3 sequence: CASSYSQGSTEAFF. CDR3 DNA sequence: TGTGCCAGCAGTTACTCGCAGGGGTCGACTGAAGCTTTCTTT.

V gene TRBV6-5 combines with J gene TRBJ2-3; 9 bases match TRBD2. The V and J ends lost 6 bases and 2 bases, in that order; junction bases with no gene match: 3. There are 14 residues in the CDR3. Per germline, CDR1 MNHEY and CDR2 SVGAGI. The CDR3 loop is CASRGGLATDTQYF. In DNA, the CDR3 is TGTGCCAGCAGAGGGGGACTAGCCACAGATACGCAGTATTTT.

By sample share, this clonotype is medium-sized (0.01 to 0.1%). The chain uses TRBV20-1 and TRBJ2-2; D gene uncertain. V was trimmed by 4 bases and J by 2 bases, leaving 11 bases between them. Germline V gene sequence: CDR1 DFQATT, CDR2 SNEGSKA (reference sequence). This CDR3 has 14 residues. For the CDR3, the DNA is TGCAGTGCTATTAGTAACTTCAACACCGGGGAGCTGTTTTTT. This sequence encodes CSAISNFNTGELFF.

This clonotype was counted ten times or more. V gene TRBV14 combines with J gene TRBJ1-2, with 8 nucleotides matching TRBD1. V lost 2 bases and J lost 4; bases outside the gene matches: 3. The germline gives CDR1 SGHDN, CDR2 FVKESK. CDR3 length: 14 residues. The DNA for the CDR3 is TGTGCCAGCAGCCAATTGACAGGGGCCTATGGCTACACCTTC. Amino acids: CASSQLTGAYGYTF.

This clonotype was seen many times. The genes are TRBV7-9 and TRBJ2-1; no reliable D call. Trimming stripped 0 bases from V and 3 bases from J, with 6 bases between. The CDR3 consists of 14 residues. Germline V gene lookup returns CDR1 SEHNR and CDR2 FQNEAQ (reference sequence). CDR3 coding DNA: TGTGCCAGCAGCTTAGCAGGGATCTACAATGAGCAGTTCTTC. Translating it yields CASSLAGIYNEQFF.

This clonotype was seen repeatedly, ten times or more. The chain employs TRBV5-6 and TRBJ2-7; no clear D. V was clipped by 0 bases and J by 1 base, with 8 bases between them. The CDR3 is made up of 14 amino acids. Germline CDR1 reads SGHDT; CDR2 reads YYEEEE. CDR3 residues: CASSLEDGSYEQYF. DNA for the CDR3: TGTGCCAGCAGCTTGGAGGACGGTTCCTACGAGCAGTACTTC.

This clonotype was picked up many times. The chain links TRBV5-1 to TRBJ1-5, with D maybe TRBD1 (6 bases). Germline V gene sequence: CDR1 SGHRS, CDR2 YFSETQ. V was shortened by 0 bases and J by 9 bases, with 10 bases between the two germline ends. The length of the CDR3 is 13 residues. The CDR3 region has the DNA TGCGCCAGCAGCTTGGAACAGGGCGGGCCCCAGCATTTT. Translating gives CASSLEQGGPQHF.

The sample holds one count of this clonotype. The chain is built from TRBV28 and TRBJ2-1, with 7 bases matching TRBD1. Looked up from germline, CDR1 is MDHEN and CDR2 is SYDVKM. The CDR3 loop spans 14 amino acids. Trimming cost V 8 bases and J 13 bases; bases outside gene matches: 17. CDR3 in DNA: TGTGCCAGCGCATCTCCAGGGGGTTTGCTCCGCCAGTTCTTC. As protein: CASASPGGLLRQFF.

This clonotype was seen at least ten times. The chain is built from TRBV7-2 and TRBJ2-7; D might be TRBD1 (7 bases). Germline CDR1 reads SGHTA; CDR2 reads FQGNSA. V was clipped by 6 bases and J by 0 bases, with 15 bases between them. The CDR3 is made up of 15 amino acids. The CDR3 spells CASREGAFSSYEQYF. CDR3 in DNA: TGTGCCAGCAGGGAGGGGGCCTTCAGCTCCTACGAGCAGTACTTC.

This clonotype was recorded at least ten times. This chain connects TRBV20-1 to TRBJ1-4; D gene ambiguous. Germline loops: CDR1 DFQATT, CDR2 SNEGSKA (reference sequence). Trimming took 6 bases from V and 7 from J, leaving 9 bases between them. This CDR3 has 11 residues. The CDR3 sequence: CSAPVGEKLFF. CDR3 nucleotides: TGCAGTGCACCCGTGGGTGAAAAACTGTTTTTT.

This clonotype was counted ten times or more. The chain joins TRBV5-6 to TRBJ1-5; D might be TRBD1 (6 bases). CDR1 is SGHDT, CDR2 YYEEEE, per germline. The CDR3 contains 14 residues. V was trimmed by 4 bases and J by 7 bases, leaving 15 bases between them. The CDR3 DNA follows: TGTGCCAGCAGCCCGAGGGGGGGGGGACAGCCCCAGCATTTT. It codes for CASSPRGGGQPQHF. The whole variable domain, remainder taken from reference TRBV5-6 and TRBJ1-5, is DAGVTQSPTHLIKTRGQQVTLRCSPKSGHDTVSWYQQALGQGPQFIFQYYEEEERQRGNFPDRFSGHQFPNYSSELNVNALLLGDSALYLCASSPRGGGQPQHFGDGTRLSIL.

In its sample, this clonotype was seen many times. V usage is TRBV5-1 and J usage is TRBJ2-1, with D perhaps TRBD1 (6 bases). Deletions cut 2 bases from V and 5 bases from J, with 11 bases between. The CDR3 is made up of 14 amino acids. In germline, CDR1 is SGHRS, CDR2 YFSETQ. The CDR3 bases are TGCGCCAGCAGCTTAGGACAGAGGGACAATGAGCAGTTCTTC. Protein sequence: CASSLGQRDNEQFF. The full variable domain, with the rest looked up from reference TRBV5-1 and TRBJ2-1, is KAGVTQTPRYLIKTRGQQVTLSCSPISGHRSVSWYQQTPGQGLQFLFEYFSETQRNKGNFPGRFSGRQFSNSRSEMNVSTLELGDSALYLCASSLGQRDNEQFFGPGTRLTVL.

This clonotype appeared many times. This rearrangement joins TRBV2 to TRBJ1-6, with 7 bases identical to TRBD1. The CDR3 extends over 15 amino acids. Germline V CDR1 and CDR2: SNHLY, FYNNEI. Losses at the gene ends were 7 bases for V and 6 bases for J; bases not matched to a gene: 9. The CDR3 loop is CASNLQGNANSPLHF. CDR3 nucleotides: TGTGCCAGCAACCTACAGGGGAATGCTAATTCACCCCTCCACTTT.

This clonotype was seen a few times. The V and J genes are TRBV14 and TRBJ2-7; no definite D call. CDR1 and CDR2 (germline): SGHDN, FVKESK. There are 13 residues in the CDR3. The ends were cut back, 1 base at V and 3 bases at J, with 7 bases in the middle. The CDR3 region is CASSQVAGYEQYF. As DNA, the CDR3 is TGTGCCAGCAGCCAAGTGGCAGGCTACGAGCAGTACTTC. Variable domain in full (rest from reference TRBV14 and TRBJ2-7): EAGVTQFPSHSVIEKGQTVTLRCDPISGHDNLYWYRRVMGKEIKFLLHFVKESKQDESGMPNNRFLAERTGGTYSTLKVQPAELEDSGVYFCASSQVAGYEQYFGPGTRLTVT.

At least ten counts were recorded for this clonotype. J is TRBJ1-1 and V is TRBV3-1; 9 positions agree with TRBD1. The length of the CDR3 is 14 residues. The germline V gene encodes CDR1 LGHDT and CDR2 YNNKEL (reference sequence). V dropped 8 bases and J dropped 6; count of bases not matched to a gene: 10. The CDR3 sequence: CASGTGTGWSEAFF. CDR3 DNA sequence: TGTGCCAGCGGGACCGGGACAGGGTGGTCTGAAGCTTTCTTT.

The chain couples TRBV14 to TRBJ1-6; D call uncertain. Trimming left V 0 bases short and J 2 bases short, with 14 bases between. The V gene's germline CDR1 is SGHDN and CDR2 FVKESK. The CDR3 covers 18 residues. The CDR3 loop reads CASSQEGNTFAYNSPLHF. CDR3 bases: TGTGCCAGCAGCCAAGAGGGGAACACTTTCGCCTATAATTCACCCCTCCACTTT.

Many counts were recorded for this clonotype. The chain carries TRBV12-3 or TRBV12-4 and TRBJ1-2, with no clear D. The CDR3 loop spans 10 amino acids. V was trimmed by 2 bases and J by 6 bases, leaving 1 base between them. CDR3 sequence: CASSLNGYTF. The CDR3, as DNA: TGTGCCAGCAGTTTAAATGGCTACACCTTC.

This clonotype was recorded many times. The V gene is TRBV3-1, the J gene TRBJ2-7; D possibly uses TRBD1 or TRBD2 (5 bases each). The germline V gene encodes CDR1 LGHDT and CDR2 YNNKEL (reference sequence). This CDR3 has 15 residues. Trimming removed 6 bases from V and 2 bases from J, with 17 bases in between. The CDR3 DNA sequence: TGTGCCAGCAGACCTCGGGGCGGGTCGACCTACGAGCAGTACTTC. This encodes CASRPRGGSTYEQYF.

This clonotype was seen repeatedly, ten times or more. The CDR3 here is CASSTPLGQNYNEQFF. As DNA, the CDR3 is TGTGCCAGCAGTACCCCTTTAGGGCAGAATTACAATGAGCAGTTCTTC. The V gene is TRBV6-6, the J gene TRBJ2-1; D remains ambiguous. Germline V gene sequence: CDR1 MNHNY, CDR2 SVGAGI (reference sequence). V was cut by 5 bases and J by 4 bases, with 18 bases left in between. The CDR3 is 16 residues long.

The rearrangement joins TRBV10-2 to TRBJ2-2; TRBD1 aligns across 10 bases. In germline, CDR1 is WSHSY, CDR2 SAAADI. The CDR3 runs 15 residues. V lost 11 bases and J lost 4; bases outside the gene matches: 10. The CDR3 is CAVNLRTGGTGELFF. The CDR3 region has the DNA TGCGCCGTCAACCTCAGGACAGGGGGCACCGGGGAGCTGTTTTTT.

This clonotype was observed many times. The junction does not match germline at one end; this may be a read error. V gene TRBV5-1 combines with J gene TRBJ2-1; 8 nucleotides agree with TRBD2. CDR1 and CDR2 (germline): SGHRS, YFSETQ. This CDR3 region has 15 residues. In DNA, the CDR3 is TGCGCCAGCAGCCCCGCTCCGGGAGGGGCCAATGGGCAGTTCTTC. Its translation is CASSPAPGGANGQFF.

This chain joins TRBV5-6 and TRBJ2-7, with D possibly TRBD1 on 6 matching bases. In germline, CDR1 is SGHDT, CDR2 YYEEEE. V gave up 4 bases and J gave up 4 bases, with 12 bases separating them. CDR3 length: 13 residues. The CDR3 protein is CASSGLDSYEQYF. For the CDR3, the DNA is TGTGCCAGCAGCGGCCTGGACAGTTACGAGCAGTACTTC.

Many counts were recorded for this clonotype. V is TRBV12-3 or TRBV12-4 and J is TRBJ1-5; unclear D gene. The CDR3 length is 14 residues. The V end lost 4 bases, the J end lost 4 bases, and 11 bases lay between the germline ends. Here the CDR3 DNA reads TGTGCCAGCAGTTCCCCGCCCAAGAATCAGCCCCAGCATTTT. It codes for CASSSPPKNQPQHF.

This clonotype was counted ten times or more. This chain uses TRBV10-3 with TRBJ2-7; 7 bases match TRBD1. The V and J ends lost 0 bases and 7 bases, in that order; junction bases with no gene match: 15. CDR3 length: 17 residues. The germline gives CDR1 ENHRY, CDR2 SYGVKD. In DNA form, the CDR3 reads TGTGCCATCAGTGAGTCGGTCTCCGGGACAGTCCTAAAGGAGCAGTACTTC. Protein sequence: CAISESVSGTVLKEQYF.

This clonotype was counted ten times or more. The rearrangement links TRBV29-1 to TRBJ2-1, with 8 bases that match TRBD1. Trimming removed 4 bases from V and 5 bases from J; junction bases left unmatched: 7. The CDR3 is 14 amino acids. CDR1 SQVTM and CDR2 ANQGSEA come from the germline V gene. The CDR3 DNA follows: TGCAGCGTTGTTGGTGGGACAGGTAACAATGAGCAGTTCTTC. It translates to CSVVGGTGNNEQFF.

Ten or more counts support this clonotype. The chain couples TRBV5-1 to TRBJ2-6; D is uncertain. Per the germline V gene, CDR1 is SGHRS and CDR2 is YFSETQ. This CDR3 spans 14 amino acids. With 6 bases removed from V and 1 base from J, the gap between germline ends came to 8 bases. CDR3 coding DNA: TGCGCCAGCACCAACCGATCTGGGGCCAACGTCCTGACTTTC. Encoded protein: CASTNRSGANVLTF.